These 30 T cell receptor beta chains were all obtained from the same sample, sequenced in a study of T cell responses to AZD1222 COVID-19 vaccine. The protocol was immunoSEQ multiplex PCR, while the TCRdb copy is restricted to in-frame clones and leaves out a portion. The sample contains about 120,000 clones, approximately 91% of which appear only once. The source was peripheral blood, collected on day 0 of AZD1222 vaccination. The receptors here all came from an adult in good health.

V gene TRBV30 combines with J gene TRBJ2-2; 9 nucleotides line up with TRBD2. Germline CDR1 and CDR2: GTSNPN and SVGIG (reference sequence). V lost 0 bases to trimming and J lost 8 bases; unmatched junction nucleotides: 10. CDR3 size: 16 residues. In DNA form, the CDR3 reads TGTGCCTGGAGTGTAACGGCGGGGGGGCTGGCGGGGGAGCTGTTTTTT. Amino acids: CAWSVTAGGLAGELFF. Combining the CDR3 with reference TRBV30 and TRBJ2-2 gives the whole variable domain SQTIHQWPATLVQPVGSPLSLECTVEGTSNPNLYWYRQAAGRGLQLLFYSVGIGQISSEVPQNLSASRPQDRQFILSSKKLLLSDSGFYLCAWSVTAGGLAGELFFGEGSRLTVL.

The chain has TRBV3-1 (or the pseudogene TRBV3-2) and TRBJ2-7, with 9 bases aligning to TRBD1. J was trimmed by 4 bases and V by 4 bases; bases with no gene match: 14. This CDR3 comprises 17 residues. Germline lookup yields CDR1 LGHDT and CDR2 YNNKEL (reference sequence). DNA of the CDR3: TGTGCCAGCAGCCTGGACCGGGACAGGGAGTGGCGTTACGAGCAGTACTTC. It is translated as CASSLDRDREWRYEQYF.

The V call is TRBV9, the J call TRBJ1-2; TRBD1 matches at 7 bases. The CDR3 totals 11 residues. Germline V gene sequence: CDR1 SGDLS, CDR2 YYNGEE. Germline trimming cut 5 bases from V and 7 bases from J; bases unmatched to any gene: 2. As DNA, the CDR3 is TGTGCCAGCAGTACAGGGGCTGGCTACACCTTC. Its protein product is CASSTGAGYTF.

This chain uses TRBV5-4 with TRBJ1-5; D is uncertain. CDR3 size: 15 residues. The V end was cut by 0 bases, the J end by 2 bases, with 9 bases between. CDR1 and CDR2 (germline): SGHNT, YYREEE (reference sequence). The CDR3 nucleotides read TGTGCCAGCAGCTTGGTACCGGGAGGCAATCAGCCCCAGCATTTT. It encodes CASSLVPGGNQPQHF.

CDR3 nucleotide sequence: TGTGCCAGCAGCCCCCTCAGCGGGGGGTTTTACAATGAGCAGTTCTTC. Translated, it gives CASSPLSGGFYNEQFF. The rearrangement uses TRBV3-1 (or the pseudogene TRBV3-2) and TRBJ2-1, with 9 bases identical to TRBD2. Germline V gene sequence: CDR1 LGHDT, CDR2 YNNKEL (reference sequence). This CDR3 has 16 amino acids. V gave up 4 bases and J gave up 4 bases; unmatched junction bases: 8.

V usage is TRBV19 and J usage is TRBJ1-4; D remains unclear. Germline assignment: CDR1 LNHDA and CDR2 SQIVND (reference sequence). The CDR3 runs 14 residues. With 9 bases removed from V and 11 bases from J, the gap between germline ends came to 22 bases. CDR3 region: CASSSGERVVKLFF. CDR3 in DNA: TGTGCCAGCTCCTCAGGCGAACGGGTGGTTAAACTGTTTTTT.

The V gene is TRBV4-1, the J gene TRBJ1-5; D remains unclear. This CDR3 spans 14 amino acids. Germline-derived CDR1 and CDR2 are MGHRA and YSYEKL. Trimming left V 3 bases short and J 2 bases short, with 8 bases between. CDR3 nucleotide sequence: TGCGCCAGCAGCCATTCTGTACGCAATCAGCCCCAGCATTTT. It specifies CASSHSVRNQPQHF.

This chain uses TRBV3-1 (or the pseudogene TRBV3-2) with TRBJ1-2; 8 nucleotides agree with TRBD1. The CDR3 loop spans 14 amino acids. The germline gives CDR1 LGHDT, CDR2 YNNKEL (reference sequence). The V gene end was trimmed by 2 bases and the J gene end by 7 bases; junction bases not matched to a gene: 6. The CDR3, as DNA: TGTGCCAGCAGCCAAAAGACAGGGGCGGGTGGCTACACCTTC. It encodes CASSQKTGAGGYTF.

This sequence joins TRBV19 and TRBJ1-2, with D maybe TRBD1 (6 bases). Trimming took 6 bases from V and 4 from J, leaving 18 bases between them. This CDR3 comprises 15 residues. From germline, CDR1 is LNHDA and CDR2 SQIVND (reference sequence). DNA of the CDR3: TGTGCCAGTAGAACTCCGGGGGCGAGGTCCTATGGCTACACCTTC. As protein: CASRTPGARSYGYTF. Supplemented by reference TRBV19 and TRBJ1-2, the full variable domain reads DGGITQSPKYLFRKEGQNVTLSCEQNLNHDAMYWYRQDPGQGLRLIYYSQIVNDFQKGDIAEGYSVSREKKESFPLTVTSAQKNPTAFYLCASRTPGARSYGYTFGSGTRLTVV.

The gene calls are TRBV6-5 and TRBJ2-7; 7 bases align to TRBD1. Trimming removed 10 bases from V and 4 bases from J; junction bases left unmatched: 10. This CDR3 region has 13 residues. Germline V CDR1 and CDR2: MNHEY, SVGAGI. CDR3 amino acids: CATATGNDYEQYF. CDR3 DNA sequence: TGTGCCACAGCGACAGGGAATGATTACGAGCAGTACTTC.

The chain joins TRBV15 to TRBJ1-2; possibly TRBD1 for D (5 bases). V lost 0 bases to trimming and J lost 7 bases, with 9 bases between them. The CDR3 runs to 13 residues. Germline CDR1 LNHNV, CDR2 YYDKDF (reference sequence). CDR3 sequence (DNA): TGTGCCACCAGCAGAGAGAGGGGATCTGGCTACACCTTC. Translated, it gives CATSRERGSGYTF.

V and J are TRBV9 and TRBJ1-4; D possibly corresponds to TRBD1 (6 bases). The V end lost 4 bases, the J end lost 5 bases, and 15 bases lay between the germline ends. The CDR3 loop spans 15 amino acids. Germline CDR1 and CDR2: SGDLS and YYNGEE. CDR3 sequence reads: CASSLQTGTNEKLFF. CDR3 in DNA: TGTGCCAGCAGCTTGCAGACTGGGACAAATGAAAAACTGTTTTTT.

The chain employs TRBV7-9 and TRBJ1-4; TRBD1 matches at 10 bases. Germline-derived CDR1 and CDR2 are SEHNR and FQNEAQ (reference sequence). J gave up 3 bases and V 6 bases, and 4 bases lay outside the gene matches. The CDR3 totals 15 residues. The CDR3 bases are TGTGCCAGCAGTCGGACAGGGGGAGCTAATGAAAAACTGTTTTTT. Protein product: CASSRTGGANEKLFF. Supplemented by reference TRBV7-9 and TRBJ1-4, the full variable domain reads DTGVSQNPRHKITKRGQNVTFRCDPISEHNRLYWYRQTLGQGPEFLTYFQNEAQLEKSRLLSDRFSAERPKGSFSTLEIQRTEQGDSAMYLCASSRTGGANEKLFFGSGTQLSVL.

The chain links TRBV7-8 to TRBJ1-5; possibly TRBD1 for D (5 bases). CDR1 and CDR2 (germline): SGHVS, FQNEAQ. Trimming pared 5 bases from V and 7 bases from J, leaving 24 bases between. This CDR3 comprises 17 residues. The CDR3 sequence: CASSLPPMTVSTQPQHF. As DNA, the CDR3 is TGTGCCAGCAGCCTACCCCCTATGACAGTTTCTACGCAGCCCCAGCATTTT.

The chain employs TRBV6-2 or TRBV6-3 and TRBJ1-4; D unresolved. The CDR3 extends over 16 amino acids. CDR1 and CDR2 (germline): MNHEY, SVGEGT. Trimming took off 5 bases at V and 0 bases at J, with 13 bases between the two ends. This CDR3 reads CASSELIGATNEKLFF. The DNA of the CDR3 is TGTGCCAGCAGTGAGTTAATCGGCGCAACTAATGAAAAACTGTTTTTT.

The chain has TRBV11-1 and TRBJ1-2; D uncertain. In germline, CDR1 is SGHAT, CDR2 FQDESV (reference sequence). The CDR3 consists of 13 residues. The ends were cut back, 6 bases at V and 4 bases at J, with 12 bases in the middle. As DNA, the CDR3 is TGTGCCAGCAGTTCGCCCCCATCCTATGGCTACACCTTC. This translates into CASSSPPSYGYTF.

The chain recombines TRBV7-2 with TRBJ1-5; D is possibly TRBD1 (5 bases). CDR1 SGHTA and CDR2 FQGNSA come from the germline V gene. This CDR3 region has 17 residues. The V gene lost 5 bases and the J gene lost 3 bases, with 20 bases spanning the gap. The chain's CDR3 is CASSKLGTPRSNQPQHF. CDR3 nucleotides: TGTGCCAGCAGCAAGCTAGGGACTCCCCGGTCCAATCAGCCCCAGCATTTT.

The V call is TRBV7-9, the J call TRBJ2-2, with TRBD1 identical over 8 bases. With 1 base clipped from V and 6 bases from J, the junction kept 4 bases outside the gene matches. The CDR3 runs 15 residues. The V gene's germline CDR1 is SEHNR and CDR2 FQNEAQ (reference sequence). CDR3 coding DNA: TGTGCCAGCAGCTTAGGAAGGACAGGGTCCGGGGAGCTGTTTTTT. As protein: CASSLGRTGSGELFF.

Written as DNA, the CDR3 is TGCAGTGCCAAGTATGGAAACACCATATATTTT. It specifies CSAKYGNTIYF. The V and J genes are TRBV20-1 and TRBJ1-3; D gene unclear. Germline CDR1 is DFQATT and CDR2 is SNEGSKA (reference sequence). The CDR3 contains 11 residues. V lost 6 bases and J lost 3, with 6 bases in between.

The table lists this clone with a few counts. The rearrangement links TRBV19 to TRBJ2-2; D is perhaps TRBD2 (5 bases). The CDR3 runs 13 residues. Germline values: CDR1 LNHDA, CDR2 SQIVND (reference sequence). V was trimmed by 6 bases and J by 9 bases, leaving 14 bases between them. The CDR3 DNA sequence: TGTGCCAGTAGCTTTCTAGCCCACCGGGAGCTGTTTTTT. It specifies CASSFLAHRELFF.

V is TRBV19 and J is TRBJ2-7, with 13 bases identical to TRBD2. Germline loops: CDR1 LNHDA, CDR2 SQIVND (reference sequence). The CDR3 length is 18 residues. Trimming took 5 bases from V and 0 from J; bases not matched to a gene: 10. Here the CDR3 reads CASSANPLAGGFSYEQYF. The CDR3 nucleotides read TGTGCCAGTAGTGCGAATCCACTAGCGGGGGGGTTCTCCTACGAGCAGTACTTC.

V and J are TRBV6-6 and TRBJ1-3; TRBD1 is a possible D gene (6 bases). The CDR3 sequence is 15 residues long. The V end lost 2 bases, the J end lost 2 bases, and 10 bases lay between the germline ends. CDR1 is MNHNY, CDR2 SVGAGI, per germline (reference sequence). The CDR3 loop reads CASSYGGPTGNTIYF. In DNA form, the CDR3 reads TGTGCCAGCAGTTACGGGGGGCCTACTGGAAACACCATATATTTT.

This sequence joins TRBV5-4 and TRBJ1-3; the D is unclear. Looked up from germline, CDR1 is SGHNT and CDR2 is YYREEE (reference sequence). The V end was cut by 4 bases, the J end by 0 bases, with 8 bases between. The CDR3 loop spans 14 amino acids. The CDR3 loop reads CASSRNYSGNTIYF. The CDR3 DNA is TGTGCCAGCAGCCGGAATTACTCTGGAAACACCATATATTTT.

V gene TRBV20-1 combines with J gene TRBJ1-2; TRBD1 might be the D (6 bases). Per germline, CDR1 DFQATT and CDR2 SNEGSKA (reference sequence). CDR3 size: 13 residues. Trimming took 3 bases from V and 7 from J, leaving 15 bases between them. The CDR3 DNA is TGCAGTGCTAGTGCCCTGACAGGCTTTGGCTACACCTTC. Translated, it gives CSASALTGFGYTF.

The V call is TRBV18, the J call TRBJ1-4; possibly TRBD1 for D (5 bases). The V gene lost 6 bases and the J gene lost 5 bases, with 19 bases spanning the gap. The CDR3 consists of 16 residues. Germline assignment: CDR1 KGHSH and CDR2 LQKENI. CDR3 sequence (DNA): TGTGCCAGCTCCCGAAGAACGAGGGGTTCGAATGAAAAACTGTTTTTT. Amino acid sequence: CASSRRTRGSNEKLFF. The full variable domain, its missing parts supplied by reference TRBV18 and TRBJ1-4, is NAGVMQNPRHLVRRRGQEARLRCSPMKGHSHVYWYRQLPEEGLKFMVYLQKENIIDESGMPKERFSAEFPKEGPSILRIQQVVRGDSAAYFCASSRRTRGSNEKLFFGSGTQLSVL.

V and J are TRBV28 and TRBJ2-7; tentatively, D is TRBD1 (6 bases). Germline V lookup: CDR1 MDHEN, CDR2 SYDVKM. The CDR3 runs 14 residues. Trimming left V 6 bases short and J 3 bases short, with 15 bases between. The DNA of the CDR3 is TGTGCCAGCAGCCGGGACATAGGCCTCTACGAGCAGTACTTC. This gives the protein CASSRDIGLYEQYF.

The rearrangement uses TRBV3-1 (or the pseudogene TRBV3-2) and TRBJ1-6; D is uncertain. With 0 bases removed from V and 0 bases from J, the gap between germline ends came to 15 bases. This CDR3 is built from 19 residues. Germline V gene lookup returns CDR1 LGHDT and CDR2 YNNKEL (reference sequence). The chain's CDR3 is CASSQEGWGSSSYNSPLHF. The CDR3 DNA follows: TGTGCCAGCAGCCAAGAAGGGTGGGGTTCCAGCTCCTATAATTCACCCCTCCACTTT.

V usage is TRBV21-1 and J usage is TRBJ2-7; TRBD1 is the table's D call, not checked against the DNA. TRBV21-1 is a listed pseudogene. The CDR3 sequence is 17 residues long. The CDR3 bases are TGTGCCAGCAGCAAAGCAGACGGACATTACCGACACTACGAGCAGTACTTC. Translating it yields CASSKADGHYRHYEQYF.

The chain has TRBV15 and TRBJ2-7; 9 bases agree with TRBD1. The CDR3 is 15 residues long. In germline, CDR1 is LNHNV, CDR2 YYDKDF (reference sequence). J gave up 3 bases and V 3 bases, and 6 bases lay outside the gene matches. CDR3 DNA sequence: TGTGCCACCAGCAGGATTAGGACAGGGGTCTACGAGCAGTACTTC. Translation: CATSRIRTGVYEQYF.

The rearrangement joins TRBV19 to TRBJ1-5, with 7 bases lining up with TRBD1. The CDR3 is made up of 17 amino acids. In germline, CDR1 is LNHDA, CDR2 SQIVND (reference sequence). With 7 bases clipped from V and 1 base from J, the junction kept 13 bases outside the gene matches. CDR3 in DNA: TGTGCCAGTACCTTAACCTCGACAGGGATCAGCAATCAGCCCCAGCATTTT. It is translated as CASTLTSTGISNQPQHF.